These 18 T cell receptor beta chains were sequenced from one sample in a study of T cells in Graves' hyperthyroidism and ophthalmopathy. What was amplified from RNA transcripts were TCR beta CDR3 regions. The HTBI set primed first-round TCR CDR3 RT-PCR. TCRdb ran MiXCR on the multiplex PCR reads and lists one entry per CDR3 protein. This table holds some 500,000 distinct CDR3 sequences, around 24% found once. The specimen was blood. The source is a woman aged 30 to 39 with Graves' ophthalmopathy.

CDR3 protein: CSAAGFGYEQYF. The CDR3 bases are TGCAGTGCTGCAGGGTTTGGGTACGAGCAGTACTTC. V and J are TRBV20-1 and TRBJ2-7, with TRBD1 as a possible D gene (5 bases). V gave up 5 bases and J gave up 4 bases, with 12 bases separating them. CDR3 length: 12 amino acids. From germline, CDR1 is DFQATT and CDR2 SNEGSKA (reference sequence).

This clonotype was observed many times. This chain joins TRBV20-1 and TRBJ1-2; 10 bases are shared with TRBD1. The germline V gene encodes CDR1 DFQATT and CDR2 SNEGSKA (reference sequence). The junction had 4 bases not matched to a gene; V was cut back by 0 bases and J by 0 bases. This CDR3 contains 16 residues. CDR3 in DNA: TGCAGTGCTAGAGATCAGGACAGGGGGGCTAACTATGGCTACACCTTC. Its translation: CSARDQDRGANYGYTF.

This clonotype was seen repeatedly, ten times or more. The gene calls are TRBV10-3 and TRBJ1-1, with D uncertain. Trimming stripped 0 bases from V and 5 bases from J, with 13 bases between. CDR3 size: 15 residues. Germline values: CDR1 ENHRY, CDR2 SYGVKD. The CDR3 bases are TGTGCCATCAGTGAGTCGCCACCTGGGGATACTGAAGCTTTCTTT. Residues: CAISESPPGDTEAFF.

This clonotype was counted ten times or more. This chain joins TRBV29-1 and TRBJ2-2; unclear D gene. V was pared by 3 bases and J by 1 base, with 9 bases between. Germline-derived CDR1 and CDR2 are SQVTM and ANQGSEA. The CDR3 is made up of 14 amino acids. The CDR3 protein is CSVEGFENTGELFF. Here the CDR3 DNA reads TGCAGCGTTGAGGGCTTTGAGAACACCGGGGAGCTGTTTTTT.

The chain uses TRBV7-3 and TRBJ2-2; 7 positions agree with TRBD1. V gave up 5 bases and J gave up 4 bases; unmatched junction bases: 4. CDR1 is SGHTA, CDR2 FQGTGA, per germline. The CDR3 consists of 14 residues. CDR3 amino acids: CASSEDRVTGELFF. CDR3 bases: TGTGCCAGCAGCGAAGACAGGGTCACCGGGGAGCTGTTTTTT.

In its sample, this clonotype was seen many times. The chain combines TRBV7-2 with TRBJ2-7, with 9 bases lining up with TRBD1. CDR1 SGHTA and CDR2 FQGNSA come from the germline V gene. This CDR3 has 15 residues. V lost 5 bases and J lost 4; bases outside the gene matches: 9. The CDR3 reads CASSTPGTGLYEQYF. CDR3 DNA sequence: TGTGCCAGCAGCACCCCCGGGACAGGGTTATACGAGCAGTACTTC.

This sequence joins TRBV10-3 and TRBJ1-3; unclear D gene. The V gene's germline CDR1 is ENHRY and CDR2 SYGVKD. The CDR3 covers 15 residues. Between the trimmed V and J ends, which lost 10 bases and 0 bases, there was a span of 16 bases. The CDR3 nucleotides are TGTGCCACCTCACGGGAAGACAACTCTGGAAACACCATATATTTT. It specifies CATSREDNSGNTIYF.

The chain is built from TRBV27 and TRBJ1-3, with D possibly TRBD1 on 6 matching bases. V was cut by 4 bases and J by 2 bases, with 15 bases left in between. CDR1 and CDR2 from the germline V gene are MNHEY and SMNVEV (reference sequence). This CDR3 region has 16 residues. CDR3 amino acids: CASSYGQPAAGNTIYF. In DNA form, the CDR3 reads TGTGCCAGCAGTTATGGACAGCCTGCAGCTGGAAACACCATATATTTT.

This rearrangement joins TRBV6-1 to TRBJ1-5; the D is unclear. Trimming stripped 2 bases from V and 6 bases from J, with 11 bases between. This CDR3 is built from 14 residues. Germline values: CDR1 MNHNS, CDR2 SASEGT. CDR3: CASSESLGGQPQHF. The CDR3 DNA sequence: TGTGCCAGCAGTGAATCTCTGGGCGGTCAGCCCCAGCATTTT.

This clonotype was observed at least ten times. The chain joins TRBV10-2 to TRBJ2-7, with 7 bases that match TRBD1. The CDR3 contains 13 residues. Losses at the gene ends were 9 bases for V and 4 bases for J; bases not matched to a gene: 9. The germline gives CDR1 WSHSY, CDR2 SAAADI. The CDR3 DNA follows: TGCGCCAGGAACCGGGACAGTTTTTACGAGCAGTACTTC. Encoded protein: CARNRDSFYEQYF.

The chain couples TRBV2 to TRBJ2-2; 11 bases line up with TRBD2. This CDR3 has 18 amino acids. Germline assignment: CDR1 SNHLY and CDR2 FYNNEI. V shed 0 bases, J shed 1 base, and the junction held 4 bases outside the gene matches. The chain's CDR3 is CASSEALGTSGNTGELFF. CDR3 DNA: TGTGCCAGCAGTGAAGCGCTGGGGACTAGCGGGAACACCGGGGAGCTGTTTTTT.

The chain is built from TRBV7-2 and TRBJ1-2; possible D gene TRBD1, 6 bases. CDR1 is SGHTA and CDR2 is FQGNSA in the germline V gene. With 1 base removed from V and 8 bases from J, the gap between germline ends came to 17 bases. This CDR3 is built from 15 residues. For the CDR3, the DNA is TGTGCCAGCAGCTTAGTTAACAGGGATATCTCGGGCTACACCTTC. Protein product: CASSLVNRDISGYTF. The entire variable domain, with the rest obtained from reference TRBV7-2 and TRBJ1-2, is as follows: GAGVSQSPSNKVTEKGKDVELRCDPISGHTALYWYRQSLGQGLEFLIYFQGNSAPDKSGLPSDRFSAERTGGSVSTLTIQRTQQEDSAVYLCASSLVNRDISGYTFGSGTRLTVV.

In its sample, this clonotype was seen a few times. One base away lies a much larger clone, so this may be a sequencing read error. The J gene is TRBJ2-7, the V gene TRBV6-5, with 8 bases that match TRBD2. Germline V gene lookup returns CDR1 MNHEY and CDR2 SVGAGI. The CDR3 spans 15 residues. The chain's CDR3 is CASRTREGSSYEQCF. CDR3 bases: TGTGCCAGCCGGACCCGGGAGGGTAGCTCCTACGAGCAGTGCTTC.

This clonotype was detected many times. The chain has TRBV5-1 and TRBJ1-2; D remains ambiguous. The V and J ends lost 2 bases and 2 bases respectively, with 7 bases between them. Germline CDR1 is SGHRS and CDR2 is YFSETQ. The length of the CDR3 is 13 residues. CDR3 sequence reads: CASSFGENYGYTF. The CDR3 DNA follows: TGCGCCAGCAGCTTCGGGGAGAACTATGGCTACACCTTC.

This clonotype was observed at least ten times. The CDR3 DNA is TGTGCCACAGGTCTCGCTAACTATGGCTACACCTTC. Protein product: CATGLANYGYTF. V is TRBV6-5 and J is TRBJ1-2; D not certain. The ends were cut back, 10 bases at V and 0 bases at J, with 9 bases in the middle. CDR3 length equals 12 residues. CDR1 and CDR2 from the germline V gene are MNHEY and SVGAGI.

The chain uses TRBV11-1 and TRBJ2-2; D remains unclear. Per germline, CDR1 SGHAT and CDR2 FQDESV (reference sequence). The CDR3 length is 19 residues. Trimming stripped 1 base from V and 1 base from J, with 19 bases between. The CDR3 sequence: CASSLGMIVGIGNTGELFF. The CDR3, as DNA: TGTGCCAGCAGCTTAGGAATGATAGTTGGGATTGGGAACACCGGGGAGCTGTTTTTT.

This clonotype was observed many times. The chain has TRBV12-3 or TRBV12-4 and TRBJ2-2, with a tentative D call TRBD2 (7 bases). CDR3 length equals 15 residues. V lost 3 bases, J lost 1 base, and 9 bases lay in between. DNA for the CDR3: TGTGCCAGCAGTTTCGGGGGGCAGAACACCGGGGAGCTGTTTTTT. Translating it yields CASSFGGQNTGELFF.

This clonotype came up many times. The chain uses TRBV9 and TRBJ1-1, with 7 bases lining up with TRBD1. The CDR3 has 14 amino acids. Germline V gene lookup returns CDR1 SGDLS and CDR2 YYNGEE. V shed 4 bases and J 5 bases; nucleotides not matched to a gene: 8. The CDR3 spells CASSTDRRGTEAFF. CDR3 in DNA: TGTGCCAGCAGCACGGACAGGAGGGGGACTGAAGCTTTCTTT.